This T cell receptor beta chain was sequenced during a study of OX40 agonist ivuxolimab in advanced cancers. Sequencing was performed with immunoSEQ multiplex PCR; in TCRdb, only in-frame clones are kept and a portion is missing. This table holds 65,000 to 100,000 clones, 80% to 90% found once. The CDR3 loop spans 16 amino acids. Trimming took off 4 bases at V and 0 bases at J, with 16 bases between the two ends. In germline, CDR1 is MDHEN, CDR2 SYDVKM. The TCR sequence derives from an adult with an advanced solid tumor such as melanoma, head and neck, liver or kidney cancer. The V gene is TRBV28, the J gene TRBJ2-7; D is ambiguous. The sample was CD4+ or CD8+ T cells sorted from blood, taken in a trial of the OX40 agonist ivuxolimab. CDR3 loop: CASSSLLWQTSYEQYF. In nucleotides, the CDR3 is TGTGCCAGCAGTTCCCTCCTTTGGCAGACCTCCTACGAGCAGTACTTC.